Below, one T cell receptor (beta chain) is given with its context. Across about two dozen US areas, participants ranged in age from about 18 to 90 years. V lost 1 base and J lost 5, with 14 bases in between. The V gene's germline CDR1 is MNHEY and CDR2 SMNVEV (reference sequence). This CDR3 is built from 16 residues. These data are taken from a study of blood T cell repertoires in COVID-19. Across the whole study: Sites across the United States, Italy and Spain contributed samples from acute and convalescent COVID-19. T cells, B-cell-depleted T cells, or PBMCs provided the cDNA or gDNA that served as material.

Authors' processing steps: Amplification of reference gene primers was used by the study to estimate nucleated cell counts. Libraries were prepared by immunoSEQ multiplex PCR; TCRdb keeps only in-frame clonotypes and omits some of them. V and J calls and clone size come straight from that table; D and trimming were deduced from the DNA. There are 200,000 to 300,000 clones in the sample; approximately 88% occur only once, and 2% to 3% lies in the top ten. The receptor was isolated from a woman between 25 and 40 years old with acute COVID-19. Sequenced input: PBMCs or T cells enriched from blood (not recorded which). V gene TRBV27 combines with J gene TRBJ1-4; D might be TRBD1 (5 bases). Here the CDR3 reads CASSLWGLEGNEKLFF. The CDR3 nucleotides read TGTGCCAGCAGTTTATGGGGCCTGGAGGGCAATGAAAAACTGTTTTTT.